One T cell receptor (beta chain) is described in this entry. Distinct nucleotide sequences in the sample also encode this CDR3. The entry originates in a study of blood T cell repertoires in COVID-19. Study in general: From T cells, B-cell-depleted T cells, or PBMCs came the material, which was cDNA or gDNA.

Sequenced by immunoSEQ multiplex PCR; TCRdb stores in-frame clones only, minus some. Of over 200,000 clones listed, roughly 86% are singletons. After removal of 5 bases from V and 2 bases from J, the junction contained 3 bases not matched to a gene. The CDR3 loop spans 15 amino acids. Germline V gene data show CDR1 as SGHTA and CDR2 as FQGNSA. This TCR derives from a woman between 40 and 55 years old with acute or convalescent COVID-19. The rearrangement joins TRBV7-2 to TRBJ2-2; 9 bases match TRBD1. The sequencing input was peripheral blood. In DNA form, the CDR3 reads TGTGCCAGCAGCCGGACAGGGGCCAACACCGGGGAGCTGTTTTTT. Translating gives CASSRTGANTGELFF.